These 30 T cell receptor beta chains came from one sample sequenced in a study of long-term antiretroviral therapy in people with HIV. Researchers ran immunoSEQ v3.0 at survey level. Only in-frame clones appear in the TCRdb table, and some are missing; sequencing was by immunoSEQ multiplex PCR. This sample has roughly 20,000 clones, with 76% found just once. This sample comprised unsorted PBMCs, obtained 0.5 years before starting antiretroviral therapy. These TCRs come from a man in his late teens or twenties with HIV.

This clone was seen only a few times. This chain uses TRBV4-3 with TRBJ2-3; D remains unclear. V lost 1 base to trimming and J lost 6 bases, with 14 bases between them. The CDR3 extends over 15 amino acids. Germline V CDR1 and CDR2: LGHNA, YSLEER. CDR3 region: CASSQGSVLFDTQYF. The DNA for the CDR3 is TGCGCCAGCAGCCAAGGTTCGGTGCTGTTCGATACGCAGTATTTT.

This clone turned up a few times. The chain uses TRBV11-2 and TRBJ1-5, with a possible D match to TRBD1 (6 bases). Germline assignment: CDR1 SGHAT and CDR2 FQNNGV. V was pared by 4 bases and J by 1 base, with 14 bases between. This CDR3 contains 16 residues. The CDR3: CASSSQGRSSNQPQHF. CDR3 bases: TGTGCCAGCAGCTCACAGGGACGATCGAGCAATCAGCCCCAGCATTTT.

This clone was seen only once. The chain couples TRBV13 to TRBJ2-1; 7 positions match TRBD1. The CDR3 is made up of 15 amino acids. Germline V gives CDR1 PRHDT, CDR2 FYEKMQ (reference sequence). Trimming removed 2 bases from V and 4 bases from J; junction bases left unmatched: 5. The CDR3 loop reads CASSLRGGIYNEQFF. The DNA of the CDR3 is TGTGCCAGCAGCTTAAGAGGGGGCATATACAATGAGCAGTTCTTC.

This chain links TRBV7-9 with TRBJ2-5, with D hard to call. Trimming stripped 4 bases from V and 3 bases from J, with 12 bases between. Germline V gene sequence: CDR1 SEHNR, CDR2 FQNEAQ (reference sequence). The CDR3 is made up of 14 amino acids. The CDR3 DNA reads TGTGCCAGCAGCTGGCTTCGGCAGAAAGAGACCCAGTACTTC. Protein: CASSWLRQKETQYF. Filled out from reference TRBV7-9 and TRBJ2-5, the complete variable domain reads DTGVSQNPRHKITKRGQNVTFRCDPISEHNRLYWYRQTLGQGPEFLTYFQNEAQLEKSRLLSDRFSAERPKGSFSTLEIQRTEQGDSAMYLCASSWLRQKETQYFGPGTRLLVL.

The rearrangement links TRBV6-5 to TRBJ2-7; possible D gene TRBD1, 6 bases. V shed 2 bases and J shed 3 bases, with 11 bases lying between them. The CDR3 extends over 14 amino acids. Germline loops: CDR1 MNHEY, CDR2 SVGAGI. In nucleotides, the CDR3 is TGTGCCAGCAGTTACGCAGGGGAAAACTACGAGCAGTACTTC. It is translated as CASSYAGENYEQYF.

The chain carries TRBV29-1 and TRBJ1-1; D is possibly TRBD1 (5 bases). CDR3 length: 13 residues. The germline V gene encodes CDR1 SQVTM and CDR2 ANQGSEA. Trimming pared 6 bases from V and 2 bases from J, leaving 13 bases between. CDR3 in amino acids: CSVASRVNTEAFF. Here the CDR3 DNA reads TGCAGCGTGGCGAGCAGGGTCAACACTGAAGCTTTCTTT.

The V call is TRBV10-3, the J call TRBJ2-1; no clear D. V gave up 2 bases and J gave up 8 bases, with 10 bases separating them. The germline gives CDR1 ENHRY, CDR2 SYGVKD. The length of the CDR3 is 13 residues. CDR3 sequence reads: CAISEDIPDEQFF. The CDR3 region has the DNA TGTGCCATCAGTGAGGACATTCCGGATGAGCAGTTCTTC.

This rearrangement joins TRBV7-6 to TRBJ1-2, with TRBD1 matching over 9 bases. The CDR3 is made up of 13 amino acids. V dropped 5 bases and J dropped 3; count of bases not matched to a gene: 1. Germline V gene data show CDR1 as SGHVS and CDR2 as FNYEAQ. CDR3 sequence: CASSRTGDYGYTF. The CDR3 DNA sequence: TGTGCCAGCAGCCGGACAGGGGACTATGGCTACACCTTC.

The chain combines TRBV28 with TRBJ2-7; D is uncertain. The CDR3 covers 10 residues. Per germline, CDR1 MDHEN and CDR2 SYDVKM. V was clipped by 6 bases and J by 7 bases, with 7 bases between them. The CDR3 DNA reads TGTGCCAGCAGCGATAAAGAGCAGTACTTC. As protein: CASSDKEQYF.

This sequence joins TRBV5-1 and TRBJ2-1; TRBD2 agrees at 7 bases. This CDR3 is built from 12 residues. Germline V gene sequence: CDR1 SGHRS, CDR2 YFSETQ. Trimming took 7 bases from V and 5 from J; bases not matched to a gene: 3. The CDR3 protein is CASGDYHNEQFF. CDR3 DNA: TGCGCCAGCGGGGACTACCACAATGAGCAGTTCTTC.

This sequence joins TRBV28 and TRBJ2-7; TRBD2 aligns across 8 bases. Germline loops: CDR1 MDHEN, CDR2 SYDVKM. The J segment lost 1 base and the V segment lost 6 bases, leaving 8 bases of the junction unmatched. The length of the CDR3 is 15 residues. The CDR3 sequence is CASRDGTSGSYEQYF. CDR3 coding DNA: TGTGCCAGCAGGGACGGGACTAGTGGGTCCTACGAGCAGTACTTC.

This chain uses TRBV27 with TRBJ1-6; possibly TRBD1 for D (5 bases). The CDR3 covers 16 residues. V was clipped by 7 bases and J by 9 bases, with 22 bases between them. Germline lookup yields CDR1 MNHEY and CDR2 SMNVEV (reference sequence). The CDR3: CASTQLDKGPFSPLHF. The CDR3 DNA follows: TGTGCCAGCACCCAATTGGACAAGGGCCCGTTTTCACCCCTCCACTTT.

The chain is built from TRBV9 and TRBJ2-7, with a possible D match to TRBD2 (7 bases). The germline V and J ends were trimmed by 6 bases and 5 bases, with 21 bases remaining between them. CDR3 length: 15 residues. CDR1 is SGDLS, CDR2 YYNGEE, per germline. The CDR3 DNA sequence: TGTGCCAGCAACCTGGGGGCGGGAGACTACGACGAGCAGTACTTC. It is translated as CASNLGAGDYDEQYF.

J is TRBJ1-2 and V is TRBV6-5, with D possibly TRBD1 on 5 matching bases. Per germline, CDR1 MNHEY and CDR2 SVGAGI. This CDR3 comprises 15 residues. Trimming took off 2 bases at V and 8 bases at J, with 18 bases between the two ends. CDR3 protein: CASSYGGEGSGGYTF. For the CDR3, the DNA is TGTGCCAGCAGTTACGGGGGAGAGGGATCGGGAGGCTACACCTTC.

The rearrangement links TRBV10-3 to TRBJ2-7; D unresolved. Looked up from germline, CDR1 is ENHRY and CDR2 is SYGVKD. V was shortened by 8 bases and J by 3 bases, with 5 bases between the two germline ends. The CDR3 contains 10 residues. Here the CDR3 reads CAIGSYEQYF. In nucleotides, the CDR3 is TGTGCCATCGGTAGCTACGAGCAGTACTTC.

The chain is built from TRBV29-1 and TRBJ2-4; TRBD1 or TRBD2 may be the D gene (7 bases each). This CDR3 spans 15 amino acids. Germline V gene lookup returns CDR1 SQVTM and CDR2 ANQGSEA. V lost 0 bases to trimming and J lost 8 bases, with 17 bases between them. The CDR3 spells CSVEEGGQGGDIQYF. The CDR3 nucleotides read TGCAGCGTTGAAGAGGGCGGGCAGGGGGGGGACATTCAGTACTTC.

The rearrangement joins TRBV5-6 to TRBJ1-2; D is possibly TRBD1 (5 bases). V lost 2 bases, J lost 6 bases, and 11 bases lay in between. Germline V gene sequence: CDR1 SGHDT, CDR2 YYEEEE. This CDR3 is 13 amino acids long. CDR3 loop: CASSFTGVDGYTF. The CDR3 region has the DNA TGTGCCAGCAGCTTTACAGGAGTTGATGGCTACACCTTC.

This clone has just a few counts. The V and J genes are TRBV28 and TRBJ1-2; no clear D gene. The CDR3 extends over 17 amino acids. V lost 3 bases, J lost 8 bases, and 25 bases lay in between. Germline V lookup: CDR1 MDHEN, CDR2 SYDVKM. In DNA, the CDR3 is TGTGCCAGCAGTTTGGAGAGTGACATCCTTTGGGTGGGGGGCTACACCTTC. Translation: CASSLESDILWVGGYTF.

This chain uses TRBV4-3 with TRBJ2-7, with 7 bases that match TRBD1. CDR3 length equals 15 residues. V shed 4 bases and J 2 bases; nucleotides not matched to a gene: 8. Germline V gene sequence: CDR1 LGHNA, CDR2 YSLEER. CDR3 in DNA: TGCGCCAGCAGCCCCGGACAGGCCACTCCCTACGAGCAGTACTTC. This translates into CASSPGQATPYEQYF.

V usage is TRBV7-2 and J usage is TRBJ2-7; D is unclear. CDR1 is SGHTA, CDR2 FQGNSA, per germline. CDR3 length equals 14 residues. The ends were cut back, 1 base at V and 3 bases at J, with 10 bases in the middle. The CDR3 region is CASSLGHVYYEQYF. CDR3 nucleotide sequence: TGTGCCAGCAGCTTAGGCCACGTATACTACGAGCAGTACTTC.

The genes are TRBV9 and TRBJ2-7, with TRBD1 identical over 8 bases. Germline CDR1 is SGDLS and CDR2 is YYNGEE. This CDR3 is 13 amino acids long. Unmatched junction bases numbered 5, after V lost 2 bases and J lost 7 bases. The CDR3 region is CASSVGQGREQYF. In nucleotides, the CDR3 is TGTGCCAGCAGCGTTGGACAGGGCCGGGAGCAGTACTTC.

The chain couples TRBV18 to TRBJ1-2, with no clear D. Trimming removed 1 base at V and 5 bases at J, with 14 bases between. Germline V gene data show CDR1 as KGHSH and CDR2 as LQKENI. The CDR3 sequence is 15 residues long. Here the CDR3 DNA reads TGTGCCAGCTCACCACTGTCTGATATAGGGTATGGCTACACCTTC. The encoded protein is CASSPLSDIGYGYTF.

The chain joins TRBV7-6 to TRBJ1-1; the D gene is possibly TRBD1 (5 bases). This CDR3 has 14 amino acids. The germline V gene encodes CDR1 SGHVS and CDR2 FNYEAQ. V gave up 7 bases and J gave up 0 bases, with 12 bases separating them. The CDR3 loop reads CASTPGTLNTEAFF. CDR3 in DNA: TGTGCCAGCACCCCAGGGACGTTGAACACTGAAGCTTTCTTT.

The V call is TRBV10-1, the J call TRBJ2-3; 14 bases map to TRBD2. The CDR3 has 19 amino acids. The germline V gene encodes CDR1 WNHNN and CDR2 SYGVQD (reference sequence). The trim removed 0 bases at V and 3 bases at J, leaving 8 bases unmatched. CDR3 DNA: TGCGCCAGCAGTGAGTCCCAGGGGGGACTAGCGGGGGTTACAGATACGCAGTATTTT. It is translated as CASSESQGGLAGVTDTQYF.

CDR3 sequence reads: CASRRERQPQHF. In DNA, the CDR3 is TGTGCCAGCAGAAGGGAGAGACAGCCCCAGCATTTT. This sequence joins TRBV28 and TRBJ1-5, with D unclear. Trimming left V 6 bases short and J 7 bases short, with 10 bases between. The CDR3 sequence is 12 residues long. Germline lookup yields CDR1 MDHEN and CDR2 SYDVKM.

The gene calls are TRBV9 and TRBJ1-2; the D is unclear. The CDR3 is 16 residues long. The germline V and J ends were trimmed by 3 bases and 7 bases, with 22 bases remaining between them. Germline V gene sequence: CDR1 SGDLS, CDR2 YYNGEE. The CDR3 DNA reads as TGTGCCAGCAGCGGGGGAATGGGCTGGGCATGGACTGGCTACACCTTC. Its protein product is CASSGGMGWAWTGYTF. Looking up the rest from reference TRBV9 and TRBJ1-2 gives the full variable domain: DSGVTQTPKHLITATGQRVTLRCSPRSGDLSVYWYQQSLDQGLQFLIQYYNGEERAKGNILERFSAQQFPDLHSELNLSSLELGDSALYFCASSGGMGWAWTGYTFGSGTRLTVV.

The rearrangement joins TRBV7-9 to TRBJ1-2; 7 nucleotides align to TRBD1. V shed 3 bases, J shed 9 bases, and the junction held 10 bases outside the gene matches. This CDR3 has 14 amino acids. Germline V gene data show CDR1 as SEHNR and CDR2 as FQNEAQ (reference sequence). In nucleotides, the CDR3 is TGTGCCAGCAGCTTGCACAGGGGCAATATGAGCTACACCTTC. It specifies CASSLHRGNMSYTF.

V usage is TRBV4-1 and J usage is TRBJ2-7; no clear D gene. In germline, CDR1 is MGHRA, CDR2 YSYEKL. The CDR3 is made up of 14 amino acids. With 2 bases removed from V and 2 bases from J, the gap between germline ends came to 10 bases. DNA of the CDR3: TGCGCCAGCAGCCAAACTGGAACTGCCTACGAGCAGTACTTC. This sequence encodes CASSQTGTAYEQYF.

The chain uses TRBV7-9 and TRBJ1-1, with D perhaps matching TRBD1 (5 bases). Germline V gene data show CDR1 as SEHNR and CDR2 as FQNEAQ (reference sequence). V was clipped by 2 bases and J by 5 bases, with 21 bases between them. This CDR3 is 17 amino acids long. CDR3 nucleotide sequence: TGTGCCAGCAGCTTACTTCCATCGGGGCCGATCCCAACTGAAGCTTTCTTT. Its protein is CASSLLPSGPIPTEAFF.

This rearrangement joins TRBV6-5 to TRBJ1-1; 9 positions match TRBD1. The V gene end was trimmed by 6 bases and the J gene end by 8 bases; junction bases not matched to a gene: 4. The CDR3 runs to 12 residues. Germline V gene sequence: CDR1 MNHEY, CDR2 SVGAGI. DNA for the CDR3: TGTGCCAGCAGCCCTGGACAGGGGGAAGCTTTCTTT. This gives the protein CASSPGQGEAFF.